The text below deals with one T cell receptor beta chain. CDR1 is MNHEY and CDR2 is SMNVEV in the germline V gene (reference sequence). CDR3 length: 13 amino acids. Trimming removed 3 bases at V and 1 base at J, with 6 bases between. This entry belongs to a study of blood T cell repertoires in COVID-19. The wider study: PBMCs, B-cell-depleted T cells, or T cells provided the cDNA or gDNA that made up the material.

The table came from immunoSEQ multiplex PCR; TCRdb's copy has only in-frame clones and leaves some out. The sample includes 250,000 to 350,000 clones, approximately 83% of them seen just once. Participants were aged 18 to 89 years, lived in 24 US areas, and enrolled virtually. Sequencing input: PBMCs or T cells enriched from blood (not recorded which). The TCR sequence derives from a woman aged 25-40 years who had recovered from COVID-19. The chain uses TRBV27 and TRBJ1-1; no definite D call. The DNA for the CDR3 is TGTGCCAGCAGTTTTTGGAGGAACACTGAAGCTTTCTTT. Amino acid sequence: CASSFWRNTEAFF.